A selection of T cell receptor beta chains follows, all from one sample in a study of cytomegalovirus exposure and HLA in healthy donors. Clones were read by immunoSEQ multiplex PCR, and TCRdb kept only the in-frame ones, dropping some. The table has over 120,000 clones, 85% to 90% seen once. Sequencing was carried out using PBMCs. These TCRs come from a woman aged 25 to 39 in good health and CMV-seropositive. Both conserved end residues are part of each CDR3. A row's size may be missing; if present it is once, few, many or a size class.

>TRBV6-5|TRBJ2-7|-
CASSPGTGGDEQYF
>TRBV5-1|TRBJ2-5|once
CASSFGETQYF
>TRBV27|TRBJ2-5|-
CASSRSTSSSETQYF
>TRBV30|TRBJ2-3|-
CAWPGCTDTQYF
>TRBV5-4|TRBJ2-5|-
CASSSGTSVYQETQYF
>TRBV2|TRBJ1-4|-
CASIGTGQMGEKLFF
>TRBV5-6|TRBJ1-2|-
CASSTGPPGQVHGYTF
>TRBV28|TRBJ1-2|-
CASRQGIGYTF
>TRBV11-2|TRBJ2-2|-
CASSLSGRANTGELFF
>TRBV19|TRBJ2-4|-
CASNIRGGLAKNIQYF
>TRBV29-1|TRBJ2-7|-
CSVETGLGHEQYF
>TRBV10-1|TRBJ2-2|-
CASSESTTNTGELFF
>TRBV21-1|TRBJ2-2|-
CASSVGGDGGELFF
>TRBV5-4|TRBJ2-7|-
CASSTGLAGVGDEQYF
>TRBV19|TRBJ1-2|-
CASSINPLKTLLQAANYGYTF
>TRBV6-5|TRBJ2-1|-
CASRDYTYNEQFF
>TRBV2|TRBJ1-6|-
CASAARSSYNSPLHF
>TRBV28|TRBJ1-2|-
CASSSIDRGHYGYTF
>TRBV5-1|TRBJ2-7|once
CASSLYSGDSYEQYF
>TRBV9|TRBJ2-7|-
CASGPQAGVYEQYF
>TRBV5-1|TRBJ2-2|-
CASSSGAVTGELFF
>TRBV27|TRBJ2-7|-
CASSQKRTGFSYEQYF
>TRBV9|TRBJ2-5|-
CASSPSLAGGPETQYF
>TRBV5-6|TRBJ1-2|-
CASSFKVWDRVDYGYTF
>TRBV6-6|TRBJ2-3|few
CASSWQGGDTQYF
>TRBV7-9|TRBJ2-7|-
CASSLVGRTVPPYEQYF
>TRBV5-1|TRBJ1-4|once
CASKTEPTTNEKLFF
>TRBV4-2|TRBJ2-2|-
CASSQDSNTGELFF
>TRBV5-1|TRBJ2-2|-
CASSFGPSGMGDGELFF
>TRBV15|TRBJ2-3|once
CATSLAGADTQYF
>TRBV15|TRBJ1-4|-
CATRDRGRNEKLFF
>TRBV5-1|TRBJ2-5|-
CASSFGGAEETQYF
>TRBV4-1|TRBJ2-7|-
CASSQGSRGQGSYEQYF
>TRBV6-1|TRBJ2-2|-
CASSERGNTGELFF
>TRBV5-1|TRBJ2-6|-
CASSSTGPSGANVLTF
>TRBV10-1|TRBJ1-1|-
CAGPQGAMNTEAFF
>TRBV7-9|TRBJ2-7|-
CASSTQLGGYEQYF